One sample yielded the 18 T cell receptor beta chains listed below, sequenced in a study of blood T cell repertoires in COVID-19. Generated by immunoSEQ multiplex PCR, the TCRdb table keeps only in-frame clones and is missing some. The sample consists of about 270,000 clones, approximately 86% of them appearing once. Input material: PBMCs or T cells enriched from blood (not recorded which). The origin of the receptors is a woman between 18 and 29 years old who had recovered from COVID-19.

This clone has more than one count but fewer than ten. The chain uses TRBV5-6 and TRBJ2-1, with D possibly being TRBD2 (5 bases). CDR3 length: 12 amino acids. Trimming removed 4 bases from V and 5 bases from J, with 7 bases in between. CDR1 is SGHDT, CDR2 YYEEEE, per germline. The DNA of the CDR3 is TGTGCCAGCAGCCCCGGGGACAATGAGCAGTTCTTC. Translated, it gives CASSPGDNEQFF.

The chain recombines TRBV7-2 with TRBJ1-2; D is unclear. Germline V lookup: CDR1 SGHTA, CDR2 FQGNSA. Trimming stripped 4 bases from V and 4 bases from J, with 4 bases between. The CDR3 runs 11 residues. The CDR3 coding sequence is TGTGCCAGCAGCTCCTCCTATGGCTACACCTTC. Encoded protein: CASSSSYGYTF.

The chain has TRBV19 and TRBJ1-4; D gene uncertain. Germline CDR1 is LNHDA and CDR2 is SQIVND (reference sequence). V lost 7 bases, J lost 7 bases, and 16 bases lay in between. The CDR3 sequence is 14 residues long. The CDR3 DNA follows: TGTGCCAGTACTACCCAAATCTCGGGTGAAAAACTGTTTTTT. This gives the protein CASTTQISGEKLFF.

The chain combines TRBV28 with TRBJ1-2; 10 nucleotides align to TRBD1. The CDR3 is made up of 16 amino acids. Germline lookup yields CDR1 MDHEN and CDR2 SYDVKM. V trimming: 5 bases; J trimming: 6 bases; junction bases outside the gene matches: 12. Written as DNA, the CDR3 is TGTGCCAGCAGTCCAAACGACAGGGGGCAAGGAGATGGCTACACCTTC. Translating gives CASSPNDRGQGDGYTF.

The CDR3 coding sequence is TGTGCCAGCAGGGGGGACAGGTATAATGAAAAACTGTTTTTT. This translates into CASRGDRYNEKLFF. The chain recombines TRBV2 with TRBJ1-4, with 8 bases matching TRBD1. The CDR3 is made up of 14 amino acids. Germline lookup yields CDR1 SNHLY and CDR2 FYNNEI. J gave up 4 bases and V 6 bases, and 4 bases lay outside the gene matches.

The CDR3 DNA reads as TGTGCCAGCAGGACTAGCGGGGGGGCTTGGCAGTTCTTC. Its translation is CASRTSGGAWQFF. The J gene is TRBJ2-1, the V gene TRBV27, with 14 bases that match TRBD2. CDR3 length: 13 amino acids. Unmatched junction bases numbered 4, after V lost 6 bases and J lost 12 bases. Germline lookup yields CDR1 MNHEY and CDR2 SMNVEV (reference sequence).

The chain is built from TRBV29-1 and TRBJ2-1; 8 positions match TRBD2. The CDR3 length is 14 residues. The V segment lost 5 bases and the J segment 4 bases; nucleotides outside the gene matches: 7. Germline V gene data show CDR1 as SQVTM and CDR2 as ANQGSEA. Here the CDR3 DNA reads TGCAGCGTTTTTTTCTTAGCGGGGTACAATGAGCAGTTCTTC. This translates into CSVFFLAGYNEQFF.

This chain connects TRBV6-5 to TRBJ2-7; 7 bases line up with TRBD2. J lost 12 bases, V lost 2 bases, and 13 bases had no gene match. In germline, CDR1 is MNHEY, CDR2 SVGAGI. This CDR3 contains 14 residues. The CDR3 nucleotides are TGTGCCAGCAGTTACCGCGGGCTAGCGGCTTTGCTGTACTTC. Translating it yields CASSYRGLAALLYF.

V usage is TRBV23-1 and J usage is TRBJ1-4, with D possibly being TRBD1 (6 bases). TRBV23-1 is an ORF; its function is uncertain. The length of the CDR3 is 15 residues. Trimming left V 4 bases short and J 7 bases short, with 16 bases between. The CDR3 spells CASSRTQGRGEKLFF. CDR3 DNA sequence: TGCGCCAGCAGTCGGACACAGGGTCGGGGTGAAAAACTGTTTTTT.

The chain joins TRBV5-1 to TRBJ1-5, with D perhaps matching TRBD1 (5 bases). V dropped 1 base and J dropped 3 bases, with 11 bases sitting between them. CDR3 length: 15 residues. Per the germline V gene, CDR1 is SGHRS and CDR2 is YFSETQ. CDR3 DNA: TGCGCCAGCAGCTTGACCGGGGGAATCAATCAGCCCCAGCATTTT. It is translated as CASSLTGGINQPQHF.

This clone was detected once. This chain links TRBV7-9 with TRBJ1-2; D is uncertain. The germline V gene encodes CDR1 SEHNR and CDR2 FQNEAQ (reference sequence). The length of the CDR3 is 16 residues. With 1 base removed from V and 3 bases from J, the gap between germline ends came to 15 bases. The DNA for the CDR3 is TGTGCCAGCAGCTTAGGAGCGACCGGGAGCTACTATGGCTACACCTTC. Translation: CASSLGATGSYYGYTF.

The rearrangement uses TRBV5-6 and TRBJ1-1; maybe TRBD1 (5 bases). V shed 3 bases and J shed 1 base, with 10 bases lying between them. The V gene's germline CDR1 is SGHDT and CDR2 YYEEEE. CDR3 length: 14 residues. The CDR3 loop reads CASSYLTGNTEAFF. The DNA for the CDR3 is TGTGCCAGCAGCTACCTAACAGGGAACACTGAAGCTTTCTTT.

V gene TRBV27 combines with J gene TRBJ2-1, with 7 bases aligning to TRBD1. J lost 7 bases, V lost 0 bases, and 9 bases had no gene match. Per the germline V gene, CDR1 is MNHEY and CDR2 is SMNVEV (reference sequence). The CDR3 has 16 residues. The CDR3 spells CASSLSGTDLGNEQFF. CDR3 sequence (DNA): TGTGCCAGCAGTTTATCGGGGACAGACCTCGGAAATGAGCAGTTCTTC.

The CDR3 nucleotides read TGTGCCAGCAGTTTACCCGGGACAGGGGGTAGGGAGCAGTTCTTC. Protein: CASSLPGTGGREQFF. The chain joins TRBV27 to TRBJ2-1; TRBD1 agrees at 11 bases. The CDR3 contains 15 residues. Trimming removed 2 bases from V and 10 bases from J; junction bases left unmatched: 7. The germline CDR1 and CDR2 sequences are MNHEY and SMNVEV (reference sequence).

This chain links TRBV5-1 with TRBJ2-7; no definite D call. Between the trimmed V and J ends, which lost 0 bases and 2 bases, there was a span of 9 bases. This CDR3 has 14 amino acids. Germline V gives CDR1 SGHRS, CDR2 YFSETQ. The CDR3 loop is CASSLVAITYEQYF. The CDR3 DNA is TGCGCCAGCAGCTTGGTTGCGATTACCTACGAGCAGTACTTC.

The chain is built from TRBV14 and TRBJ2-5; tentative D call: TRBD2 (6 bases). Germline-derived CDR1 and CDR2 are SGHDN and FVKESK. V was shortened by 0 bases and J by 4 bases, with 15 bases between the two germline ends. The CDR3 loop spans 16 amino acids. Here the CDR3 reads CASSQDRRELGETQYF. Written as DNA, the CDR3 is TGTGCCAGCAGCCAAGATCGCCGGGAGCTCGGAGAGACCCAGTACTTC.

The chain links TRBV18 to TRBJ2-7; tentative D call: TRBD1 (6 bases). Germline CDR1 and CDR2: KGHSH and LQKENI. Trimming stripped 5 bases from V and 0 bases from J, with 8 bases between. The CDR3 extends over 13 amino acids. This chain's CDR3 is CASSSDSSYEQYF. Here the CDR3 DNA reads TGTGCCAGCTCATCGGACAGCTCCTACGAGCAGTACTTC.

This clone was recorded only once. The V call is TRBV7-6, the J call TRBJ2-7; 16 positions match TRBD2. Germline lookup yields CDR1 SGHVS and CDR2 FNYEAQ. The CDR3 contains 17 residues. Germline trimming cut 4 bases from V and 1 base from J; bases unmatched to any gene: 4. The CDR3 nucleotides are TGTGCCAGCAGCTCGGGACTAGCGGGAGGGCCTTCCTACGAGCAGTACTTC. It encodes CASSSGLAGGPSYEQYF.